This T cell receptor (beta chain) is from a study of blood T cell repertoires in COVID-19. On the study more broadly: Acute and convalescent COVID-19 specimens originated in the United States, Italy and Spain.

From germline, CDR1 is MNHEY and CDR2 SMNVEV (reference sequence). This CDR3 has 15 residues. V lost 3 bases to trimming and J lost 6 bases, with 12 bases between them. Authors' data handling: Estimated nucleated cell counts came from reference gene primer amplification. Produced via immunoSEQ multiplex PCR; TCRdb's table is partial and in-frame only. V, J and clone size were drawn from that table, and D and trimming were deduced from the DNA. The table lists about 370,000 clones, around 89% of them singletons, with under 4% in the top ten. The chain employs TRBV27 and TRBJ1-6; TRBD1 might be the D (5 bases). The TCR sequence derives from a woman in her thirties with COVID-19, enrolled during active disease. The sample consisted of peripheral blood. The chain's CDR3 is CASSFAGLGNSPLHF. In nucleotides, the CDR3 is TGTGCCAGCAGTTTCGCAGGGCTGGGTAATTCACCCCTCCACTTT.